This T cell receptor beta chain was obtained from a study of blood T cells in healthy people across ages. Per-sample PBMC isolation yielded at least 6 million cells. Next came a second PCR, run for about 7 to 12 cycles, which used a sample-barcoded 5' primer along with a J-beta primer mix. Using its own MiXCR run on the 5' RACE reads, TCRdb lists one record per CDR3 protein. This sample carries around 1,000,000 distinct CDR3 sequences, roughly 24% of them seen once, and the ten largest clones take around 0.75%. The study's findings and limits: With unsorted PBMCs, a conclusive comparison of naive versus antigen-experienced cells was not possible.

On this clonotype itself: What it binds is unknown.

The germline V gene has CDR1 DFQATT and CDR2 SNEGSKA (reference sequence). Trimming cost V 6 bases and J 4 bases; bases outside gene matches: 6. This CDR3 is 13 amino acids long. This sample also belongs to another study, concerning T cells of mothers and their children. That work contributes: Thymic selection molds TCR recombination products alike in related and unrelated pairs.

This clonotype was obtained from a girl aged 2 to 10 in good health. Sequencing was done on a sample of blood. V gene TRBV20-1 combines with J gene TRBJ1-5; 7 bases fit TRBD1. In nucleotides, the CDR3 is TGCAGTGCCCTAGGGGGCCAAAATCAGCCCCAGCATTTT. It is translated as CSALGGQNQPQHF.